This section outlines one T cell receptor (beta chain) sequence together with its context. This entry belongs to a study of shared clonotypes between healthy human individuals. TCRdb's table, derived via immunoSEQ multiplex PCR, lists solely in-frame clones and lacks some. The data contain roughly 1,000,000 clones, 75% to 80% of them singletons. Trimming left V 2 bases short and J 1 base short, with 9 bases between. There are 15 residues in the CDR3. Germline CDR1 is SNHLY and CDR2 is FYNNEI. The sample taken for sequencing was memory CD4+ T cells from PBMCs. Subset given: CD45RA-negative fraction. This clonotype was obtained from a man between 18 and 35 years old in good health. Some clones in this sample may be carry-over from other donors' samples. This chain links TRBV2 with TRBJ1-3; D gene unclear. CDR3 sequence (DNA): TGTGCCAGCAGTGAATCTTTGTTTTCTGGAAACACCATATATTTT. The encoded protein is CASSESLFSGNTIYF.